The 19 T cell receptor beta chains reported below all come from one sample, sequenced in a study of CD8+CD57+ T cells in acquired aplastic anemia. TCR beta VDJ and CDR3 were profiled, and genomic DNA was the template. Each CDR3 protein is one row after TCRdb ran MiXCR on the reads. The table lists about 110,000 distinct CDR3 sequences, less than 65% of them singletons. Material: sorted CD4+, CD8+, or CD8+CD57+ T cells (not recorded which) from PBMCs. Receptors originate from a human donor in good health, serving as a control.

The V gene is TRBV25-1, the J gene TRBJ2-7; D might be TRBD1 or TRBD2, each matching 7 bases. The CDR3 is 17 amino acids. V lost 4 bases and J 2 bases, leaving 21 bases between the germline ends. CDR1 is MGHDK, CDR2 SYGVNS, per germline. The DNA for the CDR3 is TGTGCCAGCAGTGGGGGGGGCAGGGGGATCGGAACCTACGAGCAGTACTTC. It yields the protein CASSGGGRGIGTYEQYF.

This clonotype has ten or more counts. V gene TRBV19 combines with J gene TRBJ2-1; D remains ambiguous. Germline lookup yields CDR1 LNHDA and CDR2 SQIVND (reference sequence). The CDR3 extends over 13 amino acids. Trimming took 5 bases from V and 8 from J, leaving 13 bases between them. This CDR3 reads CASSEDVAHEQFF. CDR3 coding DNA: TGTGCCAGTAGTGAGGACGTCGCCCATGAGCAGTTCTTC.

This CDR3 is CASSESAGLGTEAFF. CDR3 nucleotide sequence: TGTGCCAGCAGTGAATCGGCAGGGCTGGGTACTGAAGCTTTCTTT. V gene TRBV25-1 combines with J gene TRBJ1-1; possibly TRBD1 for D (5 bases). In germline, CDR1 is MGHDK, CDR2 SYGVNS. The CDR3 spans 15 residues. With 1 base removed from V and 5 bases from J, the gap between germline ends came to 14 bases.

For this clonotype: A much larger clone lies a single base off, so this may be a read error. In nucleotides, the CDR3 is TGTGCCAGCAGCCCGAGACAGAGCCTTTACGAGCAGTACTTC. Translating it yields CASSPRQSLYEQYF. The rearrangement links TRBV9 to TRBJ2-7, with D possibly being TRBD1 (5 bases). V was trimmed by 4 bases and J by 4 bases, leaving 15 bases between them. The CDR3 spans 14 residues. CDR1 and CDR2 from the germline V gene are SGDLS and YYNGEE.

This clonotype was detected ten times or more. The chain employs TRBV7-6 and TRBJ2-1; D not certain. This CDR3 region has 14 residues. Germline V gives CDR1 SGHVS, CDR2 FNYEAQ. Between the trimmed V and J ends, which lost 0 bases and 5 bases, there was a span of 8 bases. This CDR3 is CASSLATPNNEQFF. For the CDR3, the DNA is TGTGCCAGCAGCTTAGCCACCCCAAACAATGAGCAGTTCTTC.

The chain uses TRBV10-3 and TRBJ1-6; 9 bases line up with TRBD1. The germline CDR1 and CDR2 sequences are ENHRY and SYGVKD. CDR3 size: 17 residues. Losses at the gene ends were 1 base for V and 7 bases for J; bases not matched to a gene: 8. In DNA form, the CDR3 reads TGTGCCATCAGTGAGTTCTTTCCGGGACAGGGCAATTCACCCCTCCACTTT. Translation gives CAISEFFPGQGNSPLHF.

About this clonotype itself: The conserved closing phenylalanine or tryptophan is absent in this CDR3, likely reflecting a read error. The chain has TRBV6-5 and TRBJ2-1, with D possibly TRBD1 on 5 matching bases. Germline V CDR1 and CDR2: MNHEY, SVGAGI. The CDR3 spans 15 residues. The CDR3: CVSSYSQGPNNEQFL. For the CDR3, the DNA is TGTGTCAGCAGTTACTCCCAGGGCCCCAACAATGAGCAGTTCCTC.

As regards this clonotype: No conserved phenylalanine or tryptophan ends this CDR3, so it is likely a read error. J is TRBJ2-7 and V is TRBV9, with a tentative D call TRBD2 (7 bases). The CDR3 is 14 amino acids. Trimming took 0 bases from V and 6 from J, leaving 13 bases between them. Germline CDR1 SGDLS, CDR2 YYNGEE. DNA for the CDR3: TGTGCCAGCAGCGTAGATGCAGGGGAGGGCGAGCAGTACCTC. Protein: CASSVDAGEGEQYL.

This clonotype was counted many times. This chain connects TRBV4-1 to TRBJ2-7, with a weak D call TRBD1 (5 bases). Deletions cut 0 bases from V and 3 bases from J, with 15 bases between. This CDR3 spans 16 amino acids. Germline lookup yields CDR1 MGHRA and CDR2 YSYEKL. CDR3 protein: CASSQDLGQGGYEQYF. The CDR3 coding sequence is TGCGCCAGCAGCCAAGATCTTGGGCAGGGTGGCTACGAGCAGTACTTC.

V is TRBV2 and J is TRBJ1-5; no clear D gene. With 3 bases removed from V and 3 bases from J, the gap between germline ends came to 6 bases. Looked up from germline, CDR1 is SNHLY and CDR2 is FYNNEI. The length of the CDR3 is 13 residues. CDR3 DNA sequence: TGTGCCAGCAGTGATGAGTCCAATCAGCCCCAGCATTTT. Amino acid sequence: CASSDESNQPQHF.

Regarding this clonotype: A much more abundant neighbour one base away suggests this may be a read error. The rearrangement links TRBV6-4 to TRBJ1-1; no definite D call. This CDR3 has 14 residues. The germline V gene has CDR1 MRHNA and CDR2 SNTAGT. CDR3 in amino acids: CASSVGGENTGAFF. CDR3 coding DNA: TGTGCCAGCAGTGTTGGTGGCGAGAACACTGGAGCTTTCTTT.

V gene TRBV10-3 combines with J gene TRBJ2-2; 8 nucleotides line up with TRBD1. CDR3 length: 16 amino acids. Germline loops: CDR1 ENHRY, CDR2 SYGVKD. V shed 10 bases, J shed 5 bases, and the junction held 15 bases outside the gene matches. CDR3 nucleotide sequence: TGTGCCAGCAATGACAGGGGAGGAGGGGGAACCGGGGAGCTGTTTTTT. It codes for CASNDRGGGGTGELFF.

The rearrangement links TRBV7-9 to TRBJ1-1; D gene ambiguous. Trimming removed 5 bases from V and 2 bases from J, with 9 bases in between. This CDR3 has 13 residues. In germline, CDR1 is SEHNR, CDR2 FQNEAQ (reference sequence). CDR3 region: CASSPPINTEAFF. Here the CDR3 DNA reads TGTGCCAGCAGCCCACCCATTAACACTGAAGCTTTCTTT. Variable domain in full (rest from reference TRBV7-9 and TRBJ1-1): DTGVSQNPRHKITKRGQNVTFRCDPISEHNRLYWYRQTLGQGPEFLTYFQNEAQLEKSRLLSDRFSAERPKGSFSTLEIQRTEQGDSAMYLCASSPPINTEAFFGQGTRLTVV.

This clonotype was detected many times. The chain uses TRBV27 and TRBJ2-7; D gene uncertain. Trimming pared 4 bases from V and 3 bases from J, leaving 19 bases between. There are 16 residues in the CDR3. CDR1 is MNHEY and CDR2 is SMNVEV in the germline V gene (reference sequence). CDR3 protein: CASSSTQPTGIYEQYF. In nucleotides, the CDR3 is TGTGCCAGCAGTTCGACGCAACCAACTGGAATCTACGAGCAGTACTTC.

The chain has TRBV10-3 and TRBJ2-7; 11 nucleotides agree with TRBD2. The V gene end was trimmed by 4 bases and the J gene end by 2 bases; junction bases not matched to a gene: 7. The CDR3 contains 16 residues. Germline CDR1 and CDR2: ENHRY and SYGVKD. Here the CDR3 DNA reads TGTGCCATCAGTGCCCTACTAGCGGGGGTTACCTACGAGCAGTACTTC. The encoded protein is CAISALLAGVTYEQYF.

This clonotype was observed at least ten times. A much more abundant neighbour one base away suggests this may be a read error. The chain is built from TRBV19 and TRBJ1-1; perhaps TRBD1 as D (5 bases). CDR1 is LNHDA, CDR2 SQIVND, per germline (reference sequence). V lost 8 bases and J lost 1, with 11 bases in between. This CDR3 contains 13 residues. For the CDR3, the DNA is TGTGCCAGTTGTTACGGGGGGAACACTGAAGCTTTCTTT. Encoded protein: CASCYGGNTEAFF.

This clonotype has ten or more counts. The chain uses TRBV11-1 and TRBJ2-2, with TRBD1 matching over 10 bases. The CDR3 is 16 residues long. The V gene's germline CDR1 is SGHAT and CDR2 FQDESV (reference sequence). The V gene end was trimmed by 5 bases and the J gene end by 5 bases; junction bases not matched to a gene: 8. This CDR3 reads CASSGRQGASTGELFF. The CDR3 DNA is TGTGCCAGCAGCGGCCGACAGGGGGCGAGTACCGGGGAGCTGTTTTTT.

The chain carries TRBV2 and TRBJ1-2, with a weak D call TRBD1 (5 bases). CDR1 SNHLY and CDR2 FYNNEI come from the germline V gene. This CDR3 has 14 amino acids. V was pared by 6 bases and J by 5 bases, with 16 bases between. CDR3 region: CASSSGQGNYGYTF. Written as DNA, the CDR3 is TGTGCCAGCAGCTCCGGACAAGGAAATTATGGCTACACCTTC.

The J gene is TRBJ2-7, the V gene TRBV16, with no clear D. The ends were cut back, 3 bases at V and 5 bases at J, with 8 bases in the middle. The CDR3 has 12 amino acids. In germline, CDR1 is KGHSY, CDR2 FQNENV. This CDR3 is CASSQGSDEQYF. CDR3 sequence (DNA): TGTGCCAGCAGCCAGGGTTCCGACGAGCAGTACTTC.